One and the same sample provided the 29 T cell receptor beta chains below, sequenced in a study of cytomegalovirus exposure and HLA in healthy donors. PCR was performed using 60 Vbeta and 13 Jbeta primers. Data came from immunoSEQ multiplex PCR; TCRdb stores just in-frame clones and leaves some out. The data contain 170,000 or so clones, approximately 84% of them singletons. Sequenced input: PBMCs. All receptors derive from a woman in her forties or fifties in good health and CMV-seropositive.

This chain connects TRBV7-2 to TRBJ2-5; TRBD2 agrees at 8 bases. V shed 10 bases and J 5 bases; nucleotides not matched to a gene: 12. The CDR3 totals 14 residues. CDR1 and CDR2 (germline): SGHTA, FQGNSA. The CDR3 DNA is TGTGCCATTTCGCCCGGGGGGGTGGGGGAGACCCAGTACTTC. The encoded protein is CAISPGGVGETQYF.

CDR3 protein: CASSVGWGAGSTDTQYF. CDR3 nucleotides: TGTGCCAGCAGCGTAGGCTGGGGAGCGGGAAGCACAGATACGCAGTATTTT. This rearrangement joins TRBV9 to TRBJ2-3; 7 bases are a match to TRBD2. Trimming cost V 0 bases and J 0 bases; bases outside gene matches: 7. Per germline, CDR1 SGDLS and CDR2 YYNGEE. This CDR3 region has 17 residues.

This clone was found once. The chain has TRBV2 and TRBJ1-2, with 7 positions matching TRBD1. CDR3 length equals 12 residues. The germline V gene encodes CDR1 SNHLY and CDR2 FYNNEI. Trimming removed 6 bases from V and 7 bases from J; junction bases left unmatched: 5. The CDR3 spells CASSSDRVGYTF. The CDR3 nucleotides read TGTGCCAGCAGCTCTGACAGGGTTGGCTACACCTTC.

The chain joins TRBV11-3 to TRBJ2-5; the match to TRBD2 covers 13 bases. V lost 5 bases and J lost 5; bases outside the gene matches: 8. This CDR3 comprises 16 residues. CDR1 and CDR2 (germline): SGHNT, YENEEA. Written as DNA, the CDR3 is TGTGCCAGCAGCAGGGGACTAGCGGGGTCCGAGGAGACCCAGTACTTC. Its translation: CASSRGLAGSEETQYF. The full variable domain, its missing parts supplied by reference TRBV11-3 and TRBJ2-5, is EAGVVQSPRYKIIEKKQPVAFWCNPISGHNTLYWYLQNLGQGPELLIRYENEEAVDDSQLPKDRFSAERLKGVDSTLKIQPAELGDSAVYLCASSRGLAGSEETQYFGPGTRLLVL.

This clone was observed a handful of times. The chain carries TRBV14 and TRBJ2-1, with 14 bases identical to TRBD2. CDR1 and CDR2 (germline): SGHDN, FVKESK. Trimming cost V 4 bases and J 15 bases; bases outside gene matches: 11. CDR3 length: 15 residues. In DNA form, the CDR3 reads TGTGCCAGCAGCCCCGGGAGGGTGACTAGCGGGGGGGTGTTCTTC. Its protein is CASSPGRVTSGGVFF.

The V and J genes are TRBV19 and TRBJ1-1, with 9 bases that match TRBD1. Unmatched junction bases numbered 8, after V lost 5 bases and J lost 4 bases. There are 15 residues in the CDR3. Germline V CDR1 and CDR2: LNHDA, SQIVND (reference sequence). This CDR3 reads CASSSGTGRSTEAFF. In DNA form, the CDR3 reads TGTGCCAGTAGTTCCGGGACAGGGAGGTCCACTGAAGCTTTCTTT.

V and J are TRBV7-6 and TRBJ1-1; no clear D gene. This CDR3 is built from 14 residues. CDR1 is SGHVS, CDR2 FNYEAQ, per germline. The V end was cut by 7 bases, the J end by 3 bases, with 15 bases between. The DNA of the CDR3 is TGTGCCAGCACGACGTGGGAGGTGGACACTGAAGCTTTCTTT. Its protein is CASTTWEVDTEAFF.

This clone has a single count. The CDR3 protein is CASSPGQGGETQYF. CDR3 DNA sequence: TGTGCCAGCTCACCGGGACAGGGGGGAGAGACCCAGTACTTC. The rearrangement links TRBV18 to TRBJ2-5, with 11 nucleotides matching TRBD1. Germline lookup yields CDR1 KGHSH and CDR2 LQKENI. Trimming at V came to 3 bases and at J to 4 bases, leaving 1 base not matched to a gene. The CDR3 contains 14 residues.

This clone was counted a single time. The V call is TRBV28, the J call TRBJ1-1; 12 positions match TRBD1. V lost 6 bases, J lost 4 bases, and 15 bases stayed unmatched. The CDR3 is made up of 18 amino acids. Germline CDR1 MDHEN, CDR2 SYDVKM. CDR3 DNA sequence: TGTGCCAGCAGCCGATCATCCGGGACAGGGGGCGAGGGCACTGAAGCTTTCTTT. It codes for CASSRSSGTGGEGTEAFF.

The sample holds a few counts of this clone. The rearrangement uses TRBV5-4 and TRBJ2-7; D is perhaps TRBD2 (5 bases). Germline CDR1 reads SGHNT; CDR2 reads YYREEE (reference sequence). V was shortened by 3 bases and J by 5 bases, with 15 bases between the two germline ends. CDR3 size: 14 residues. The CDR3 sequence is CASSYPGNNDEQYF. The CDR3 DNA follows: TGTGCCAGCAGCTACCCGGGAAATAACGACGAGCAGTACTTC.

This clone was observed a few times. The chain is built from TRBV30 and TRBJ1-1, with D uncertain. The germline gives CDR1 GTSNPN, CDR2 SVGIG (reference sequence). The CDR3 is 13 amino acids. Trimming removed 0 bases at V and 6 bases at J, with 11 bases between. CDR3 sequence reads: CAWSVKYQAEAFF. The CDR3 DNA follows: TGTGCCTGGAGTGTAAAGTACCAGGCTGAAGCTTTCTTT.

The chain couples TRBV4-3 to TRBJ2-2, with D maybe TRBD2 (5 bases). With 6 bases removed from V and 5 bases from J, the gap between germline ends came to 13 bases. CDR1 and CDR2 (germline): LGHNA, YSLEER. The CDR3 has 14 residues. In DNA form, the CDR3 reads TGCGCCAGCAGTCAGAGGCCGGGAACCGGGGAGCTGTTTTTT. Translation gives CASSQRPGTGELFF.

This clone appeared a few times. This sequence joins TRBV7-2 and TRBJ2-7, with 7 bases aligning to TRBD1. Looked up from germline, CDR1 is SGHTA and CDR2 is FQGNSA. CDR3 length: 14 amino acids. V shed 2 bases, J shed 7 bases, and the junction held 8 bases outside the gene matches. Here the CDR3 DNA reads TGTGCCAGCAGCTTACGACAGGGTCAGCAAGAGCAGTACTTC. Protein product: CASSLRQGQQEQYF.

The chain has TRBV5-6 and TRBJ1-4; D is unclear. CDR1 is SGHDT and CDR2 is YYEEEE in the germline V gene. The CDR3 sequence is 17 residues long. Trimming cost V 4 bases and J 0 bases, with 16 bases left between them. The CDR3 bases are TGTGCCAGCAGCCTCGGACTGGGAAGAGCAACTAATGAAAAACTGTTTTTT. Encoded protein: CASSLGLGRATNEKLFF.

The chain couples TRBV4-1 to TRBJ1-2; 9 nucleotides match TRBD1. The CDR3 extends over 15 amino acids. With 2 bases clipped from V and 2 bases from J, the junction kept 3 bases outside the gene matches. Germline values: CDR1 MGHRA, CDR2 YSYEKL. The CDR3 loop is CASSQYGTGNYGYTF. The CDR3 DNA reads TGCGCCAGCAGCCAATATGGGACAGGGAACTATGGCTACACCTTC.

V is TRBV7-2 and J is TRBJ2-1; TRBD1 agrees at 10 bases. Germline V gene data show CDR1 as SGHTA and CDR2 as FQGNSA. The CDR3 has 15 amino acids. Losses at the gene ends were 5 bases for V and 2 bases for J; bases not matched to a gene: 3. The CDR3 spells CASSQGTGAYNEQFF. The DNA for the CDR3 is TGTGCCAGCAGCCAGGGGACAGGGGCCTACAATGAGCAGTTCTTC. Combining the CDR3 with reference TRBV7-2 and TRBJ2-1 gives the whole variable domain GAGVSQSPSNKVTEKGKDVELRCDPISGHTALYWYRQSLGQGLEFLIYFQGNSAPDKSGLPSDRFSAERTGGSVSTLTIQRTQQEDSAVYLCASSQGTGAYNEQFFGPGTRLTVL.

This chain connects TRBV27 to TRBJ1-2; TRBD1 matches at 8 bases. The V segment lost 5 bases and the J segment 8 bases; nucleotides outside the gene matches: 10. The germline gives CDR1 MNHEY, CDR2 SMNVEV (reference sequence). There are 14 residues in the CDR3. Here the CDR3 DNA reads TGTGCCAGCAGTCCCATCGACAGGGGACGGGGCTACACCTTC. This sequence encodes CASSPIDRGRGYTF.

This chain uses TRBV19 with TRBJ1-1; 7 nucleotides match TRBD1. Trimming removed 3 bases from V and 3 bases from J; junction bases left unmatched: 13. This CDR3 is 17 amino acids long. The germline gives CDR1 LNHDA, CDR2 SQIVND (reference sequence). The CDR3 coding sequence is TGTGCCAGTAGTATGGAGGGGGCCCCACTTGGGGACACTGAAGCTTTCTTT. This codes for CASSMEGAPLGDTEAFF.

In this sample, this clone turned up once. This CDR3 reads CASSSPSRNEQFF. DNA of the CDR3: TGTGCCAGCTCATCCCCTTCGAGGAATGAGCAGTTCTTC. The J gene is TRBJ2-1, the V gene TRBV18, with unresolved D. The CDR3 has 13 residues. Germline-derived CDR1 and CDR2 are KGHSH and LQKENI. V was trimmed by 5 bases and J by 7 bases, leaving 12 bases between them.

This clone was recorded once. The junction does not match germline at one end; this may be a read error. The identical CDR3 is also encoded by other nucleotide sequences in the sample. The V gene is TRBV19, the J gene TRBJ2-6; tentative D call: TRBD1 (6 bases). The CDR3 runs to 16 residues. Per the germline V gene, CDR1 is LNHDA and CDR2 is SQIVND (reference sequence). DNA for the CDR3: TGTGCCAGTGGAACAGGGATGCTTGCTGGGGCCAACGGCCTGACTTTC. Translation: CASGTGMLAGANGLTF.

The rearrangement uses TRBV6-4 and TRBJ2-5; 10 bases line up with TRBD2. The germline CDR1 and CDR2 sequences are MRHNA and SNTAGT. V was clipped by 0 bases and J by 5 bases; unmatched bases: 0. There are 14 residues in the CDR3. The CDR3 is CASSDSGLAETQYF. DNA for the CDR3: TGTGCCAGCAGTGACTCGGGACTAGCGGAGACCCAGTACTTC.

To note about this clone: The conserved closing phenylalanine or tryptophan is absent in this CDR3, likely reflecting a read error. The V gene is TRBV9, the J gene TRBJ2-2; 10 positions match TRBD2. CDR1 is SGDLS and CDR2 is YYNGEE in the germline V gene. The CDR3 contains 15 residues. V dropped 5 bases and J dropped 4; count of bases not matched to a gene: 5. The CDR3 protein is CASRAGGLGTGELFI. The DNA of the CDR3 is TGTGCCAGCAGAGCGGGGGGGCTGGGCACCGGGGAGCTGTTTATT.

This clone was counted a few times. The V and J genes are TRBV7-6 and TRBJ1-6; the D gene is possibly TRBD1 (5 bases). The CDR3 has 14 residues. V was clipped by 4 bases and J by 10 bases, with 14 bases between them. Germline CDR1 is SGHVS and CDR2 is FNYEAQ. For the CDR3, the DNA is TGTGCCAGCAGCTCCAGGGATCAAAGGTCACCCCTCCACTTT. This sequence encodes CASSSRDQRSPLHF.

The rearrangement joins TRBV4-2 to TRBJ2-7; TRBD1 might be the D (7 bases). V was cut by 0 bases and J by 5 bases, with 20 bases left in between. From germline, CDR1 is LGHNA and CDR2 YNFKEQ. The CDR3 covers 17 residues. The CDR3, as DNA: TGTGCCAGCAGCCAAGATCTGGGGGCAGGGGGGCGCAACGAGCAGTACTTC. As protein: CASSQDLGAGGRNEQYF.

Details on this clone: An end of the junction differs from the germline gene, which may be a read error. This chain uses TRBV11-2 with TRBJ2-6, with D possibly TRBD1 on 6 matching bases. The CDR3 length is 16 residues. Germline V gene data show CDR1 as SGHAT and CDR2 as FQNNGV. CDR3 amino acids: CASSLSRGAGANGLTF. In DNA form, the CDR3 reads TGTGCCAGCAGCTTATCCAGGGGCGCTGGGGCCAACGGCCTGACTTTC.

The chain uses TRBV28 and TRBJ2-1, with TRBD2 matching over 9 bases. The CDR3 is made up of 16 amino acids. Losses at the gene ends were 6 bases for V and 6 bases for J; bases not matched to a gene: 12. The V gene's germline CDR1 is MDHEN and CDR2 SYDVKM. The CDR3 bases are TGTGCCAGCAGATCGAGCGGACTAGCGATAACCAATGAGCAGTTCTTC. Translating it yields CASRSSGLAITNEQFF.

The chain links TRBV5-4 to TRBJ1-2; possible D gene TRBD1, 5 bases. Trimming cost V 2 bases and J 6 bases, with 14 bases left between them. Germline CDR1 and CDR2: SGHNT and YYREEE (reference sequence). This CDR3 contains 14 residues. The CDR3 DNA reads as TGTGCCAGCAGCTTCGCGGGGGATTCCGATGGCTACACCTTC. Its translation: CASSFAGDSDGYTF.

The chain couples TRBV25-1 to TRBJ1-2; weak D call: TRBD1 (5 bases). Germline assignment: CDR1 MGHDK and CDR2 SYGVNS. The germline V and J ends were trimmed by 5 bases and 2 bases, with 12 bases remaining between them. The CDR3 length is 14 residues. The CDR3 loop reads CASSRGGQNYGYTF. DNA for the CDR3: TGTGCCAGCAGTCGGGGAGGACAAAACTATGGCTACACCTTC.

CDR3 DNA: TGTGCCTGGAGTGTAGCTCTTGCCAATCAGCCCCAGCATTTT. Translated: CAWSVALANQPQHF. This chain links TRBV30 with TRBJ1-5, with D unclear. CDR1 and CDR2 from the germline V gene are GTSNPN and SVGIG (reference sequence). The CDR3 runs to 14 residues. The V end was cut by 0 bases, the J end by 3 bases, with 9 bases between.